The sequence of this T cell receptor (beta chain) was determined in a study of Ad26.COV2.S vaccination and SARS-CoV-2 variants. The CDR3 covers 12 residues. V lost 3 bases and J 8 bases, leaving 10 bases between the germline ends. Germline-derived CDR1 and CDR2 are LNHDA and SQIVND (reference sequence). Here immunoSEQ multiplex PCR was the method, and the copy in TCRdb shows in-frame clones only, minus some. The data hold over 450,000 clones, with 80% to 90% observed a single time. This sample's treatment: about 20 received Ad26.COV2.S at low or high dose, single or two shots; several received placebo; per-sample allocation not given. Specimens were obtained on day 63 following the first vaccine or placebo injection.

The chain joins TRBV19 to TRBJ1-2; D ambiguous. The input for sequencing was peripheral blood, taken in a trial of Ad26.COV2.S vaccine versus placebo. This receptor was identified in a person between 18 and 65 years old who received the Ad26.COV2.S COVID-19 vaccine or a placebo. CDR3 bases: TGTGCCAGTAGTATTGATCTAAAGGGCTACACCTTC. Protein sequence: CASSIDLKGYTF.